The clone carrying this TCR beta chain was detected only a few times. Its antigen is undetermined. These data originate in a study of T cells in Graves' hyperthyroidism and ophthalmopathy. Study overall: Before treatment of any kind, peripheral blood was taken at initial diagnosis. Overall study findings and caveats: The authors' 13 V-J model separated ophthalmopathy from stable hyperthyroidism.

TCR beta CDR3 sequences were amplified from RNA transcripts. First-round RT-PCR targeting the TCR CDR3 was performed with the HTBI primer set. TCRdb independently ran MiXCR on the multiplex PCR reads; one entry per CDR3 protein. The sample contains fewer than 600,000 distinct CDR3 sequences, 11% to 15% of which appear only once. Deletions cut 3 bases from V and 1 base from J, with 7 bases between. Germline V lookup: CDR1 SGHDN, CDR2 FVKESK. The length of the CDR3 is 14 residues. With a duration under 2 months, the hyperthyroidism was newly diagnosed in patients aged 18 to 65. The specimen sequenced was blood. The chain is built from TRBV14 and TRBJ2-1; no firm D call. The receptor comes from a woman aged 40 to 50 with Graves' hyperthyroidism. The CDR3 protein is CASSQAPSYNEQFF. The CDR3 coding sequence is TGTGCCAGCAGCCAGGCCCCTTCCTACAATGAGCAGTTCTTC.